A selection of T cell receptor beta chains follows, all from one sample in a study of cytomegalovirus exposure and HLA in healthy donors. Libraries were prepared by immunoSEQ multiplex PCR; TCRdb keeps only in-frame clonotypes and omits some of them. The data hold about 170,000 clones, with 65% to 85% observed a single time. The sample consisted of PBMCs. Receptors originate from a woman in her late teens or twenties in good health and CMV-seronegative. Both conserved end residues are part of each CDR3. D genes are given only for firm matches. Size is stated for part of the rows, as once, few or many counts, or as a class when the clone is expanded.

TRBV5-8,TRBJ2-5,TRBD1,NA,TGTGCCAGCATCGGACAGGGGATGGGAAAAGAGACCCAGTACTTC,CASIGQGMGKETQYF
TRBV15,TRBJ1-1,NA,NA,TGTGCCACCAGCAGAGGGAGGGATAGGGGAGCTTTCTTT,CATSRGRDRGAFF
TRBV25-1,TRBJ1-2,NA,NA,TGTGCCACCACACATAGGACAGCGGCAGGCTATGGCTACACCTTC,CATTHRTAAGYGYTF
TRBV7-8,TRBJ1-5,NA,NA,TGTGCCAGCAGCCCAGATTCTAATCAGCCCCAGCATTTT,CASSPDSNQPQHF
TRBV19,TRBJ1-5,NA,NA,TGTGCCAGTACCCCGCGGGGGTTGAACAGCAATCAGCCCCAGCATTTT,CASTPRGLNSNQPQHF
TRBV11-2,TRBJ1-2,NA,NA,TGTGCCAGCAGCCCTGGTCGGAGTAACTATGGCTACACCTTC,CASSPGRSNYGYTF
TRBV7-2,TRBJ1-2,TRBD1,NA,TGTGCCAGCAGCTTAGATCGACAGGGGGCTTATGGCTACACCTTC,CASSLDRQGAYGYTF
TRBV28,TRBJ2-7,TRBD2,few,TGTGCCAGCAATTCTCCTATAGCGGGAGAAAGCCACGAGCAGTACTTC,CASNSPIAGESHEQYF
TRBV28,TRBJ1-2,TRBD1,NA,TGTGCCTTAGGGACAGGCCAGCCTTATGGCTACACCTTC,CALGTGQPYGYTF
TRBV5-5,TRBJ1-4,NA,NA,TGTGCCAGCAGCCCCGCGGGCCATGAAAAACTGTTTTTT,CASSPAGHEKLFF
TRBV5-4,TRBJ1-3,TRBD1,NA,TGTGCCAGCAGCTCCTCCAGGGGGCGGTCTGGAAACACCATATATTTT,CASSSSRGRSGNTIYF
TRBV10-3,TRBJ1-5,NA,NA,TGTGCCATCAGTGAAGGCAGTGGGCATCAGCCCCAGCATTTT,CAISEGSGHQPQHF
TRBV28,TRBJ1-5,TRBD1,NA,TGTGCCAGCAGTTTAAGGGACAGTTGGCCTCAGCCCCAGCATTTT,CASSLRDSWPQPQHF
TRBV18,TRBJ2-5,NA,NA,TGTGCCAGCTCATGGACAAACCAAGAGACCCAGTACTTC,CASSWTNQETQYF
TRBV28,TRBJ2-7,NA,once,TGTGCCAGCAGTTTGGCGTCTAGGAGCTCCTACGAGCAGTACTTC,CASSLASRSSYEQYF
TRBV28,TRBJ2-7,TRBD2,NA,TGTGCCAGCAGTTTACGACGGGAAACTAGCGGGAGACTTCACGAGCAGTACTTC,CASSLRRETSGRLHEQYF
TRBV18,TRBJ2-5,NA,few,TGTGCCAGCTCACCTTCACTAGCAGGCCAAGAGACCCAGTACTTC,CASSPSLAGQETQYF
TRBV28,TRBJ1-1,TRBD1,NA,TGTGCCAGCAGCGCCGTTAAACAGGGGGCGCCTGAAGCTTTCTTT,CASSAVKQGAPEAFF
TRBV7-6,TRBJ2-7,TRBD1,NA,TGTGCCAGCAGGGCGACAGGGTCAAGCTCCTACGAGCAGTACTTC,CASRATGSSSYEQYF
TRBV5-1,TRBJ1-1,TRBD1,NA,TGCGCCAGCAGCTTGGGACAGGGAGGAGGGGCTTTCTTT,CASSLGQGGGAFF
TRBV20-1,TRBJ1-1,NA,NA,TGCAGTGCCCAACGGTCTGAAGCTTTCTTT,CSAQRSEAFF
TRBV29-1,TRBJ2-5,TRBD2,NA,TGCAGCGTTGAAGCCCCCGGACTAGCGGGCTTTAAGACCCAGTACTTC,CSVEAPGLAGFKTQYF
TRBV7-8,TRBJ2-1,NA,NA,TGTGCCAGCAGCTTAGTTGGCGGGTTCCCAAGGGATGAGCAGTTCTTC,CASSLVGGFPRDEQFF
TRBV2,TRBJ2-5,TRBD2,NA,TGTGCCGGAACCTCCTCTAGCGGCCAAGAGACCCAGTACTTC,CAGTSSSGQETQYF
TRBV2,TRBJ2-7,NA,few,TGTGCCAGCAGTCGCCTAGACTCCTACGAGCAGTACTTC,CASSRLDSYEQYF